This TCR beta chain was recorded in a study of control samples from healthy donors and cancer patients. The assay was immunoSEQ multiplex PCR, and TCRdb's table has in-frame clones only and misses some. The sample has some 41,000 clones, 80% to 90% seen once. Looked up from germline, CDR1 is MNHEY and CDR2 is SMNVEV (reference sequence). The CDR3 has 17 amino acids. Trimming cost V 2 bases and J 3 bases, with 19 bases left between them. This chain joins TRBV27 and TRBJ1-1; weak D call: TRBD1 (5 bases). This sequence originates from a woman aged 55-70 years with lung cancer. The sample comprised PBMCs. CDR3 DNA sequence: TGTGCCAGCAGTTTAGGCCCCTGGGAAGGGGTGGACACTGAAGCTTTCTTT. It encodes CASSLGPWEGVDTEAFF.